This TCR beta chain was sequenced for a study of control samples from healthy donors and cancer patients. Sequenced by immunoSEQ multiplex PCR; TCRdb stores in-frame clones only, minus some. This sample has about 86,000 clones, with just under 95% found just once. The V segment lost 5 bases and the J segment 8 bases; nucleotides outside the gene matches: 7. Germline V CDR1 and CDR2: MDHEN, SYDVKM. This CDR3 is 14 amino acids long. The genes are TRBV28 and TRBJ1-4; 8 nucleotides align to TRBD1. The receptor was isolated from a woman aged 18-35 years in good health. Sequencing was performed on blood. For the CDR3, the DNA is TGTGCCAGCAGTAGACAGGGGTGGCGAGAAAAACTGTTTTTT. Protein sequence: CASSRQGWREKLFF.